This TCR beta chain was sequenced for a study of blood T cell repertoires in COVID-19. Overall study context: Sites in the United States, Italy and Spain provided acute and convalescent COVID-19 samples. PBMCs, B-cell-depleted T cells, or T cells were the source of the cDNA or gDNA that made up the material.

Sequenced by immunoSEQ multiplex PCR; TCRdb stores in-frame clones only, minus some. The data hold roughly 120,000 clones, with about 90% observed a single time. Germline V gene data show CDR1 as SGHTS and CDR2 as YDEGEE. V was cut by 1 base and J by 2 bases, with 6 bases left in between. The CDR3 is 13 amino acids. The chain has TRBV5-8 and TRBJ1-1; D gene unclear. The receptor was isolated from a woman in her 50s with acute or convalescent COVID-19. The sequenced sample was peripheral blood. The CDR3 here is CASSLTVNTEAFF. The CDR3 DNA reads as TGTGCCAGCAGCTTGACAGTAAACACTGAAGCTTTCTTT.